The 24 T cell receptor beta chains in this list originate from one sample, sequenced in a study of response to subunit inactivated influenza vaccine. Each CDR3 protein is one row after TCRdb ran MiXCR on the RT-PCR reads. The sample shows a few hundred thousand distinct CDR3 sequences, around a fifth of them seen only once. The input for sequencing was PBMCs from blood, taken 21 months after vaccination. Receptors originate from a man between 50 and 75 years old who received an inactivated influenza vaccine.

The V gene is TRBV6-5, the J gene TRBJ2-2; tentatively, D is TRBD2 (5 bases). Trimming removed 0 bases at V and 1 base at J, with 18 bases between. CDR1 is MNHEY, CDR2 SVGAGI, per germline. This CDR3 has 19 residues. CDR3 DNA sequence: TGTGCCAGCAGTTACTCAGCCGTACTGGCGGGTTGGAACACCGGGGAGCTGTTTTTT. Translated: CASSYSAVLAGWNTGELFF.

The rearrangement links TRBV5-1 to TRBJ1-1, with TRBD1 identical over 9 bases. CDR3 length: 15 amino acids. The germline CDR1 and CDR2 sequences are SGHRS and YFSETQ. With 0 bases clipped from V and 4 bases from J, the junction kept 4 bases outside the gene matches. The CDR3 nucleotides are TGCGCCAGCAGCTTGGGGACAGGGGCGGGCACTGAAGCTTTCTTT. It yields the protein CASSLGTGAGTEAFF.

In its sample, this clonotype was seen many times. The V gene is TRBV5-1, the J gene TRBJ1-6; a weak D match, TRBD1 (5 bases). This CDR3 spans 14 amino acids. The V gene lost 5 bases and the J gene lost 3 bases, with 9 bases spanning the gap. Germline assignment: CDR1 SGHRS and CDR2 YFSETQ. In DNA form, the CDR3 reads TGCGCCAGCAGTGAAGGGGTCTATAATTCACCCCTCCACTTT. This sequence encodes CASSEGVYNSPLHF.

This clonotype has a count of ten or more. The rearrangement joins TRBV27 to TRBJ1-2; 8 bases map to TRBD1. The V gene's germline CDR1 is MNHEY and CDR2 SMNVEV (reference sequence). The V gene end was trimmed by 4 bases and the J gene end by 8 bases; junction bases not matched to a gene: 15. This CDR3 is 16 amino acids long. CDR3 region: CASSSLLTGEGWGYTF. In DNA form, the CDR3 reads TGTGCCAGCAGTTCCCTCCTGACAGGGGAGGGCTGGGGCTACACCTTC.

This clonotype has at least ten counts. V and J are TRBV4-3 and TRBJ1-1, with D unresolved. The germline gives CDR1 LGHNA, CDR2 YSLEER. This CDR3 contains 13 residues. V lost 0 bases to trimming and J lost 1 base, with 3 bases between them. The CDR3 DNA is TGCGCCAGCAGCCAAGACCCGAACACTGAAGCTTTCTTT. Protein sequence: CASSQDPNTEAFF.

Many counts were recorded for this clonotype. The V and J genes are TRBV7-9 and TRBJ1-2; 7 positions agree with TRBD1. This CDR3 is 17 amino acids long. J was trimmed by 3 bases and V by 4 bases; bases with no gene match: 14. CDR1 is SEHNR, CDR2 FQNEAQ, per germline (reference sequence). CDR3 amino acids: CASSSRYPGQIYYGYTF. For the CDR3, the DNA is TGTGCCAGCAGCTCCAGATATCCGGGACAGATTTACTATGGCTACACCTTC.

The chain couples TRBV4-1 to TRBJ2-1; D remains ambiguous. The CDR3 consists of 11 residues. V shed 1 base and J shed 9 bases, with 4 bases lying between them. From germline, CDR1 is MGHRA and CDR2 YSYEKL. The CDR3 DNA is TGCGCCAGCAGCCAAGCTTTTGAGCAGTTCTTC. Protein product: CASSQAFEQFF.

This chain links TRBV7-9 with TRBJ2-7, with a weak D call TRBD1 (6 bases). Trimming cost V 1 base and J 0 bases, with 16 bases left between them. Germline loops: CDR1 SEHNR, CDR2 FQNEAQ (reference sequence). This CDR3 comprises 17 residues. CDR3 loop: CASSLVGAGPSSYEQYF. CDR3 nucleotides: TGTGCCAGCAGCTTAGTGGGGGCAGGGCCAAGCTCCTACGAGCAGTACTTC.

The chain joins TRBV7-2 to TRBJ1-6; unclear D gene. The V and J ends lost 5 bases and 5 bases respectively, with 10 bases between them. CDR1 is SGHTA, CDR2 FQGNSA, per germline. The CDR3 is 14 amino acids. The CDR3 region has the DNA TGTGCCAGCAGCCGCGGACGGAATAATTCACCCCTCCACTTT. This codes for CASSRGRNNSPLHF. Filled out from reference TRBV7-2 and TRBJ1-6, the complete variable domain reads GAGVSQSPSNKVTEKGKDVELRCDPISGHTALYWYRQSLGQGLEFLIYFQGNSAPDKSGLPSDRFSAERTGGSVSTLTIQRTQQEDSAVYLCASSRGRNNSPLHFGNGTRLTVT.

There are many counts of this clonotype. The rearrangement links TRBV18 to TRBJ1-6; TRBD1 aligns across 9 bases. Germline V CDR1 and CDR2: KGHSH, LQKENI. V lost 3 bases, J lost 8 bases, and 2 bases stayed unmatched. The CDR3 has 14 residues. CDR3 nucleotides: TGTGCCAGCTCACCGGACAGGGGTCATTCACCCCTCCACTTT. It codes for CASSPDRGHSPLHF.

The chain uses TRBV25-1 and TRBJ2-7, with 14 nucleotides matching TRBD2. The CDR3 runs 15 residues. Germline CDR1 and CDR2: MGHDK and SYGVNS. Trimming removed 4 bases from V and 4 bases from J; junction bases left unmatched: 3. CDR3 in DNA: TGTGCCAGCAGTGGACTAGCGGGAGGGGGATACGAGCAGTACTTC. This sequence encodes CASSGLAGGGYEQYF.

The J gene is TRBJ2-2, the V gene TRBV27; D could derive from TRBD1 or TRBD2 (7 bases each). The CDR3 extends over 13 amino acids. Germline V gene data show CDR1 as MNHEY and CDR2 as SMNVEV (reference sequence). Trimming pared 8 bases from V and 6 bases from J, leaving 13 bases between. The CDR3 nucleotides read TGTGCCAGCGCCCAGGGGGGGGCCGGGGAGCTGTTTTTT. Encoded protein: CASAQGGAGELFF.

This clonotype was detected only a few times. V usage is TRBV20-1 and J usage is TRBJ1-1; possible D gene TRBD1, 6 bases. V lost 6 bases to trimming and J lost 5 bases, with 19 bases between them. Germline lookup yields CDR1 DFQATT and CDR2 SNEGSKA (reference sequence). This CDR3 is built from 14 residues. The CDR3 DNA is TGCAGTGCCCTAGGAGCAGGGGCGGGAACTGAAGCTTTCTTT. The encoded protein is CSALGAGAGTEAFF.

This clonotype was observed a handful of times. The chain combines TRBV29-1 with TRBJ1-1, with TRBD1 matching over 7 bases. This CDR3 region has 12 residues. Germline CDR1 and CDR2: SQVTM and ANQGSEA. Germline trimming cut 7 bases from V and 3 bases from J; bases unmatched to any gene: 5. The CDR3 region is CSAGDRDTEAFF. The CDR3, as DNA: TGCAGCGCAGGTGACAGGGACACTGAAGCTTTCTTT.

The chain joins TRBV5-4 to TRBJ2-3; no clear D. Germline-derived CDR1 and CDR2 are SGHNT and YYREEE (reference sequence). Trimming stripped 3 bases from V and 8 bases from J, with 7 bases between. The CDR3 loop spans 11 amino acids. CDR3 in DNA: TGTGCCAGCAGCTCCATGGGTACGCAGTATTTT. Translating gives CASSSMGTQYF.

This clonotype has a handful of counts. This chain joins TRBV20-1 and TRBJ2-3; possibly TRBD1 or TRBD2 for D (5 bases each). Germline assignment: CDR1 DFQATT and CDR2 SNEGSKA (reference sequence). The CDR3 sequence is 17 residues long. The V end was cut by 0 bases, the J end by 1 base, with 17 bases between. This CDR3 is CSARDFEGLGGTDTQYF. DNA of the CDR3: TGCAGTGCTAGAGATTTCGAGGGGCTAGGTGGCACAGATACGCAGTATTTT.

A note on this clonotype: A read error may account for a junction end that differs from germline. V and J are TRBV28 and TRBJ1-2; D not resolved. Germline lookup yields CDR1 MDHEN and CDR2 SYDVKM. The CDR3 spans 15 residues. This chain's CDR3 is CASSPIAGFDYVYTF. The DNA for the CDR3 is TGTGCCAGCAGTCCGATCGCGGGATTCGACTATGTCTACACCTTC.

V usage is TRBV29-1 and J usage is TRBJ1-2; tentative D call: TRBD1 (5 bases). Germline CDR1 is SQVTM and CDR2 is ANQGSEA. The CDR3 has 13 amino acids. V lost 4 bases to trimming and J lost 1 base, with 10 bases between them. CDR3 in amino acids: CSVAGKFNYGYTF. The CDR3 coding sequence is TGCAGCGTTGCAGGGAAGTTTAACTATGGCTACACCTTC. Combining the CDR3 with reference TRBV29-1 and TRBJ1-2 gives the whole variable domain SAVISQKPSRDICQRGTSLTIQCQVDSQVTMMFWYRQQPGQSLTLIATANQGSEATYESGFVIDKFPISRPNLTFSTLTVSNMSPEDSSIYLCSVAGKFNYGYTFGSGTRLTVV.

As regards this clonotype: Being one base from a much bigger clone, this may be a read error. CDR3 region: CAISGQGGGTGAFF. CDR3 sequence (DNA): TGTGCCATCAGCGGACAGGGGGGTGGCACTGGAGCTTTCTTT. The rearrangement uses TRBV10-3 and TRBJ1-1, with TRBD1 matching over 10 bases. This CDR3 is built from 14 residues. Germline assignment: CDR1 ENHRY and CDR2 SYGVKD.

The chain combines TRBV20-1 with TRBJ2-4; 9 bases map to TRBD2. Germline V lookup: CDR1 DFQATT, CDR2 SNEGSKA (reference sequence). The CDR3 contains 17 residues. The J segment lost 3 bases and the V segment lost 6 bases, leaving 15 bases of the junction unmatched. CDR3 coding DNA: TGCAGTGCAGCACCCCCGGGGGTAGCGGGGGTCAAAAACATTCAGTACTTC. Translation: CSAAPPGVAGVKNIQYF.

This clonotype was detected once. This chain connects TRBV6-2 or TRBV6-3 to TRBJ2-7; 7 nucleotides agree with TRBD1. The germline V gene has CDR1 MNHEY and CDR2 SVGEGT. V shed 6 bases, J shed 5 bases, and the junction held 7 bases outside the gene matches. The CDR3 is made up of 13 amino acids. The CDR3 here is CASRRTGVDEQYF. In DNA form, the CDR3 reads TGTGCCAGCAGACGGACAGGCGTGGACGAGCAGTACTTC.

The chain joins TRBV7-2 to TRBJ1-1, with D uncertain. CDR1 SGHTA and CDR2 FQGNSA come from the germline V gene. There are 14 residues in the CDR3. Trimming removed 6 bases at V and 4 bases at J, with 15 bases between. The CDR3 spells CASRSYAWGTEAFF. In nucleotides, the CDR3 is TGTGCCAGCAGATCATATGCGTGGGGCACTGAAGCTTTCTTT. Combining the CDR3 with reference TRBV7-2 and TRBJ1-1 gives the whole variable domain GAGVSQSPSNKVTEKGKDVELRCDPISGHTALYWYRQSLGQGLEFLIYFQGNSAPDKSGLPSDRFSAERTGGSVSTLTIQRTQQEDSAVYLCASRSYAWGTEAFFGQGTRLTVV.

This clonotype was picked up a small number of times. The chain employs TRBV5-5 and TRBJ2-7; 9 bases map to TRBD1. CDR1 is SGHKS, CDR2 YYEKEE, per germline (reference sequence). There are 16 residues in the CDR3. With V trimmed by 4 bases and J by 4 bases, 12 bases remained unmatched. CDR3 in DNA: TGTGCCAGCAGCCTCGAAGCGGGACAGGGTATTTACGAGCAGTACTTC. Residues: CASSLEAGQGIYEQYF.

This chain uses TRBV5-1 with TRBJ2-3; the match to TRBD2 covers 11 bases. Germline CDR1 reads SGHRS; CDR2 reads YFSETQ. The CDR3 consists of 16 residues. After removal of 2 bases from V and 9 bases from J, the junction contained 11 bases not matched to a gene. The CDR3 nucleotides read TGCGCCAGCAGCTTATATCCTAGCGGGGGGACGGACACGCAGTATTTT. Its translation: CASSLYPSGGTDTQYF.